A selection of T cell receptor beta chains follows, all from one sample in a study of a mutant IDH1 vaccine in newly diagnosed glioma. The protocol was immunoSEQ multiplex PCR, while the TCRdb copy is restricted to in-frame clones and leaves out a portion. This sample carries some 28,000 clones, roughly four fifths of them seen once, and the ten largest clones take under 20%. Antigen specificity for these receptors is unknown. Sequencing was performed on PBMCs, taken from a glioma patient whose treatment included an IDH1 peptide vaccine. The receptors here all came from a woman aged 25 to 45 with glioma. CDR3s include the opening cysteine and the closing phenylalanine or tryptophan. A D gene is named only where the DNA matches it firmly. Where a row states a size, it is once, few, many or the class of an expanded clone; other rows omit it.

abundance	v_gene	j_gene	d_gene	CDR3aa	CDR3nt
NA	TRBV7-2	TRBJ1-5	NA	CASSYATGQPQHF	TGTGCCAGCAGCTACGCCACGGGTCAGCCCCAGCATTTT
NA	TRBV6-5	TRBJ2-2	NA	CASSYSPGGTTGELFF	TGTGCCAGCAGTTACTCGCCCGGGGGAACCACCGGGGAGCTGTTTTTT
NA	TRBV6-5	TRBJ1-2	NA	CASSYSKTANYGYTF	TGTGCCAGCAGTTACTCGAAGACTGCTAACTATGGCTACACCTTC
NA	TRBV4-3	TRBJ1-1	NA	CASSQERGGLFTEAFF	TGCGCCAGCAGCCAAGAACGGGGGGGTTTGTTCACTGAAGCTTTCTTT
NA	TRBV7-2	TRBJ2-2	NA	CASSLGQGTGELFF	TGTGCCAGCAGCTTAGGGCAGGGAACCGGGGAGCTGTTTTTT
NA	TRBV10-3	TRBJ1-1	NA	CAISGGNTEAFF	TGTGCCATCAGTGGGGGGAACACTGAAGCTTTCTTT
NA	TRBV7-9	TRBJ1-1	NA	CASRLMNTEAFF	TGTGCCAGCAGACTGATGAACACTGAAGCTTTCTTT
NA	TRBV9	TRBJ2-5	NA	CASSAMEKETQYF	TGTGCCAGCAGCGCTATGGAAAAAGAGACCCAGTACTTC
NA	TRBV5-4	TRBJ1-3	TRBD1	CASSPDRGGTIYF	TGTGCCAGCAGCCCGGACAGGGGTGGTACCATATATTTT
once	TRBV5-4	TRBJ2-1	TRBD2	CASSFLAGEQFF	TGTGCCAGCAGCTTCCTAGCGGGGGAGCAGTTCTTC
NA	TRBV2	TRBJ2-7	TRBD1	CASIQGGDYEQYF	TGTGCCAGCATACAGGGGGGCGATTACGAGCAGTACTTC
NA	TRBV28	TRBJ1-1	NA	CASTPQGQGNTEAFF	TGTGCCAGCACCCCACAAGGGCAGGGCAACACTGAAGCTTTCTTT
NA	TRBV18	TRBJ1-2	NA	CASSPPARINYGYTF	TGTGCCAGCTCACCACCGGCGCGAATTAACTATGGCTACACCTTC
NA	TRBV19	TRBJ1-1	NA	CASSDGEYNTEAFF	TGTGCCAGTAGTGATGGAGAGTACAACACTGAAGCTTTCTTT
NA	TRBV18	TRBJ2-4	NA	CASSPLVAKNIQYF	TGTGCCAGCTCACCACTAGTAGCCAAAAACATTCAGTACTTC
NA	TRBV4-1	TRBJ2-5	NA	CASSQAYQETQYF	TGCGCCAGCAGCCAGGCGTACCAAGAGACCCAGTACTTC
NA	TRBV9	TRBJ2-1	TRBD2	CASSTSGGHNEQFF	TGTGCCAGCAGCACTAGCGGGGGCCACAATGAGCAGTTCTTC
NA	TRBV5-1	TRBJ1-1	NA	CASSTEGTPLRTEAFF	TGCGCCAGCAGCACCGAAGGTACACCCTTGAGGACTGAAGCTTTCTTT
NA	TRBV4-1	TRBJ2-7	TRBD1	CASSQRTGTYEQYF	TGCGCCAGCAGCCAGCGGACAGGGACGTACGAGCAGTACTTC
once	TRBV29-1	TRBJ1-1	NA	CSVRGPNPNTEAFF	TGCAGCGTTCGCGGACCGAACCCGAACACTGAAGCTTTCTTT
NA	TRBV7-2	TRBJ2-7	TRBD2	CASSLERGAYEQYF	TGTGCCAGCAGCTTAGAGCGGGGGGCCTACGAGCAGTACTTC
once	TRBV6-5	TRBJ1-2	NA	CASKDSITNYGYTF	TGTGCCAGCAAAGACAGTATAACTAACTATGGCTACACCTTC
NA	TRBV28	TRBJ1-2	TRBD1	CASSSGGGYGYTF	TGTGCCAGCAGTTCAGGGGGCGGCTATGGCTACACCTTC
NA	TRBV7-9	TRBJ2-7	TRBD2	CASSQYASGRGGYEQYF	TGTGCCAGCAGCCAATACGCCTCTGGGCGGGGGGGCTACGAGCAGTACTTC
NA	TRBV9	TRBJ1-1	TRBD1	CASSVGSGQGAEAFF	TGTGCCAGCAGCGTAGGATCAGGACAGGGGGCAGAAGCTTTCTTT
NA	TRBV7-2	TRBJ2-1	TRBD2	CASSLRSGGSSYNEQFF	TGTGCCAGCAGCTTAAGGTCGGGGGGGAGCTCCTACAATGAGCAGTTCTTC
NA	TRBV6-5	TRBJ2-7	TRBD1	CASRSGQGNEQYF	TGTGCCAGCAGGTCGGGACAGGGGAACGAGCAGTACTTC
NA	TRBV4-1	TRBJ1-4	NA	CASSPDKVLFF	TGCGCCAGCAGCCCGGACAAAGTCCTGTTTTTT
NA	TRBV2	TRBJ1-1	NA	CASEPRASMNTEAFF	TGTGCCAGTGAACCTAGGGCCAGCATGAACACTGAAGCTTTCTTT
NA	TRBV2	TRBJ2-1	TRBD1	CASSGPGTGNNEQFF	TGTGCCAGCAGTGGTCCCGGGACAGGCAACAATGAGCAGTTCTTC
NA	TRBV7-9	TRBJ1-6	NA	CASSWWEEGGVGNSPLHF	TGTGCCAGCAGCTGGTGGGAGGAGGGGGGGGTCGGTAATTCACCCCTCCACTTT
NA	TRBV10-3	TRBJ2-3	NA	CAISDGQAHLGDTQYF	TGTGCCATCAGTGATGGCCAGGCCCACCTAGGAGATACGCAGTATTTT
NA	TRBV4-3	TRBJ2-7	NA	CASRPNTLGEQYF	TGCGCCAGCAGACCAAATACATTAGGCGAGCAGTACTTC
NA	TRBV5-4	TRBJ1-3	NA	CASSQDPGPSGNTIYF	TGTGCCAGCAGCCAGGATCCGGGGCCCTCTGGAAACACCATATATTTT
NA	TRBV29-1	TRBJ1-1	NA	CSAFPRGTEAFF	TGCAGCGCCTTTCCCAGAGGTACTGAAGCTTTCTTT
NA	TRBV5-1	TRBJ1-3	TRBD1	CASSSGGAGNTIYF	TGCGCCAGCAGTTCAGGGGGCGCGGGAAACACCATATATTTT
NA	TRBV5-4	TRBJ2-7	NA	CASSLENSYEQYF	TGTGCCAGCAGCTTGGAGAACTCCTACGAGCAGTACTTC
NA	TRBV2	TRBJ1-5	NA	CASTVMGSNQPQHF	TGTGCCAGCACCGTAATGGGGAGCAATCAGCCCCAGCATTTT
NA	TRBV18	TRBJ1-4	NA	CASSPRPGHNEKLFF	TGTGCCAGCTCACCACGGCCCGGGCACAATGAAAAACTGTTTTTT
few	TRBV5-4	TRBJ1-4	NA	CASSQGREYGENEKLFF	TGTGCCAGCAGCCAGGGGAGAGAGTACGGGGAAAATGAAAAACTGTTTTTT
NA	TRBV30	TRBJ1-1	TRBD1	CAWSLGTANTEAFF	TGTGCCTGGAGTTTGGGGACAGCGAACACTGAAGCTTTCTTT
NA	TRBV5-6	TRBJ2-2	NA	CASSLVGPGELFF	TGTGCCAGCAGCTTGGTAGGGCCCGGGGAGCTGTTTTTT
NA	TRBV7-8	TRBJ2-7	TRBD2	CASSLGGGVYEQYF	TGTGCCAGCAGCTTAGGCGGGGGGGTATACGAGCAGTACTTC
NA	TRBV7-2	TRBJ1-6	TRBD1	CASSSGTGLSPLHF	TGTGCCAGCAGCTCCGGGACAGGGCTTTCACCCCTCCACTTT
NA	TRBV6-6	TRBJ2-5	NA	CASSRTPGQGMQTQYF	TGTGCCAGCAGTCGAACCCCAGGGCAGGGGATGCAGACCCAGTACTTC
NA	TRBV18	TRBJ1-2	NA	CASSPGQNYGYTF	TGTGCCAGCTCACCGGGACAAAACTATGGCTACACCTTC
NA	TRBV4-1	TRBJ1-2	TRBD1	CASSPGQGLPGGYGYTF	TGCGCCAGCAGCCCGGGACAGGGCCTTCCAGGGGGCTATGGCTACACCTTC
NA	TRBV5-8	TRBJ1-2	NA	CASSPSISYGYTF	TGTGCCAGCAGCCCTAGTATAAGCTATGGCTACACCTTC
NA	TRBV10-1	TRBJ2-7	NA	CASSERSSYEQYF	TGCGCCAGCAGTGAAAGGAGCTCCTACGAGCAGTACTTC
once	TRBV2	TRBJ2-3	TRBD2	CASASGVGNTQYF	TGTGCCAGCGCTAGCGGGGTGGGTAATACGCAGTATTTT
NA	TRBV10-2	TRBJ1-1	NA	CASSVQIGGTEAFF	TGCGCCAGCAGTGTACAAATCGGGGGCACTGAAGCTTTCTTT
NA	TRBV7-2	TRBJ1-2	NA	CASSLYQGYGYTF	TGTGCCAGCAGCTTATATCAGGGCTATGGCTACACCTTC
NA	TRBV5-1	TRBJ2-5	NA	CASRAGTGVETQYF	TGCGCCAGCAGGGCCGGGACCGGCGTAGAGACCCAGTACTTC
NA	TRBV7-9	TRBJ1-2	NA	CASSLGRDGYTF	TGTGCCAGCAGCTTGGGGAGGGATGGCTACACCTTC
NA	TRBV5-4	TRBJ2-3	NA	CASSQRSTDTQYF	TGTGCCAGCAGCCAAAGAAGCACAGATACGCAGTATTTT
NA	TRBV5-4	TRBJ2-5	NA	CASSFSPSSETQYF	TGTGCCAGCAGCTTTTCCCCCTCAAGCGAGACCCAGTACTTC
NA	TRBV9	TRBJ2-3	TRBD2	CASSPRAGGRDTQYF	TGTGCCAGCAGCCCCCGTGCGGGGGGCAGAGATACGCAGTATTTT
NA	TRBV6-5	TRBJ2-7	TRBD1	CASSRLGTGTYEQYF	TGTGCCAGCAGTCGCCTTGGGACAGGAACCTACGAGCAGTACTTC
NA	TRBV5-1	TRBJ1-2	TRBD1	CASSLGQSYGYTF	TGCGCCAGCAGCCTGGGACAGTCCTATGGCTACACCTTC